Following are 2 T cell receptor beta chains from one sample sequenced in a study of monozygotic twins with inflammatory bowel disease. TCRdb reanalyzed the 5' RACE reads, giving one entry per CDR3 protein sequence and no DNA. The sample holds approximately 400,000 distinct CDR3 sequences. The sample was blood. The receptors were sampled from a human donor with ulcerative colitis or Crohn's disease, or a healthy co-twin of an affected twin (not recorded which).

The chain couples TRBV20-1 to TRBJ2-7; the TCRdb call, TRBD1, lacks DNA for checking. This CDR3 contains 13 residues. Germline CDR1 DFQATT, CDR2 SNEGSKA (reference sequence). Here the CDR3 reads CSARDGAGGEQYF.

This chain joins TRBV4-3 and TRBJ1-1; the D call from TCRdb, TRBD1, cannot be confirmed without DNA. The CDR3 extends over 14 amino acids. Germline-derived CDR1 and CDR2 are LGHNA and YSLEER. The CDR3 protein is CASSSRAGRAEAFF.